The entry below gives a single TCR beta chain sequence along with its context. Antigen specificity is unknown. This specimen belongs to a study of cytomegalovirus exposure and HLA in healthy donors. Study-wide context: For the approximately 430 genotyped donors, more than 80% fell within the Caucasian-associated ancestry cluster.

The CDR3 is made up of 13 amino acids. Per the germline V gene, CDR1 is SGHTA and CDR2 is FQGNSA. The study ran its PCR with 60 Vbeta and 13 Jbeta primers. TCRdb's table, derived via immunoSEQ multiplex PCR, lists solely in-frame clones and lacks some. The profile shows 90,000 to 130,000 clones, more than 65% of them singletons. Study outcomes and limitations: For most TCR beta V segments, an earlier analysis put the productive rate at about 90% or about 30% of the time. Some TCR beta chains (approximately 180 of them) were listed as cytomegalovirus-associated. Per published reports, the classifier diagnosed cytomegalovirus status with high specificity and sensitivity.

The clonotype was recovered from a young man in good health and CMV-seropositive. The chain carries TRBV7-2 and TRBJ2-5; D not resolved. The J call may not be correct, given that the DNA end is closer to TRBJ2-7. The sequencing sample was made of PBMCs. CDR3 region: CASSTIGVNEQYF. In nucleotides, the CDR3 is TGTGCCAGCAGTACCATTGGAGTCAACGAGCAGTACTTC.